This T cell receptor (beta chain) is drawn from a study of STAT3 mutations in large granular lymphocyte leukemia. Across the study: Among longitudinally sequenced T-LGLL patients, roughly half had canonical activating STAT3 mutations detected.

The V end lost 4 bases, the J end lost 0 bases, and 8 bases lay between the germline ends. The CDR3 loop spans 14 amino acids. Germline-derived CDR1 and CDR2 are LGHNA and YSLEER. A remark on this clone: The antigen remains undetermined.

The method was immunoSEQ multiplex PCR; TCRdb's version includes in-frame clones alone and lacks a portion of them. The sample yields tens of thousands of clones, about 95% seen once. Points from the study as a whole: Every T-cell large granular lymphocyte leukemia patient had at least one immunodominant TCR beta clonotype.

The V and J genes are TRBV4-3 and TRBJ2-3; weak D call: TRBD2 (5 bases). The sample taken for sequencing was peripheral blood mononuclear cells. This receptor was obtained from a man aged 40-55 years with T-cell large granular lymphocyte leukemia. Some clones in this sample may be carry-over from other donors' samples. The CDR3 loop is CASSPSYSTDTQYF. As DNA, the CDR3 is TGCGCCAGCAGCCCTAGCTATAGCACAGATACGCAGTATTTT.